The rows below give T cell receptor beta chains drawn from one sample of a study of CD8 T cells in Susac syndrome. TCRdb used MiXCR to reprocess the immunoSEQ multiplex PCR reads, holding one entry per CDR3 protein. The table records 70,000 to 95,000 distinct CDR3 sequences, 94% of them present only once. The sequenced sample was CD8+ T cells from PBMCs. These receptors all stem from a human donor with Susac syndrome. The CDR3 runs from the conserved cysteine through the conserved F or W. Each record gives: D gene, clone size, J gene, V gene, CDR3 length, CDR3 protein. A D gene is named only where the DNA matches it firmly. Some rows mark clone size as missing; the rest say once, few, many or name a class of expanded clone.

d_gene: NA
abundance: NA
j_gene: TRBJ2-6
v_gene: TRBV7-9
len: 16
CDR3aa: CASSLDRVTGANVLTF

d_gene: NA
abundance: NA
j_gene: TRBJ2-1
v_gene: TRBV23-1
len: 12
CDR3aa: CASIGRWNEQFF

d_gene: NA
abundance: NA
j_gene: TRBJ2-5
v_gene: TRBV3-1
len: 15
CDR3aa: CASSHDFPGQETQYF

d_gene: NA
abundance: NA
j_gene: TRBJ1-1
v_gene: TRBV19
len: 13
CDR3aa: CASSISGRTEAFF

d_gene: NA
abundance: few
j_gene: TRBJ2-5
v_gene: TRBV5-4
len: 12
CDR3aa: CASSPWGETQYF

d_gene: TRBD2
abundance: NA
j_gene: TRBJ2-3
v_gene: TRBV29-1
len: 14
CDR3aa: CSVETSGGEDTQYF

d_gene: TRBD2
abundance: NA
j_gene: TRBJ2-3
v_gene: TRBV27
len: 16
CDR3aa: CASSYRLAGATDTQYF

d_gene: NA
abundance: NA
j_gene: TRBJ2-5
v_gene: TRBV5-4
len: 12
CDR3aa: CASSYQGETQYF

d_gene: NA
abundance: NA
j_gene: TRBJ2-2
v_gene: TRBV7-9
len: 14
CDR3aa: CASSLGYLTGELFF

d_gene: NA
abundance: NA
j_gene: TRBJ2-1
v_gene: TRBV28
len: 12
CDR3aa: CASIGQHNEQFF

d_gene: NA
abundance: NA
j_gene: TRBJ2-7
v_gene: TRBV5-1
len: 12
CDR3aa: CASSLAGHEQYF

d_gene: TRBD1
abundance: once
j_gene: TRBJ1-5
v_gene: TRBV28
len: 16
CDR3aa: CASSVTTGASNQPQHF

d_gene: TRBD1
abundance: NA
j_gene: TRBJ1-1
v_gene: TRBV30
len: 13
CDR3aa: CAWAGGVGTEAFF

d_gene: NA
abundance: NA
j_gene: TRBJ2-6
v_gene: TRBV13
len: 18
CDR3aa: CASSLEGREIAGANVLTF

d_gene: NA
abundance: NA
j_gene: TRBJ2-2
v_gene: TRBV7-9
len: 15
CDR3aa: CASSGRTEYTGELFF

d_gene: NA
abundance: NA
j_gene: TRBJ2-7
v_gene: TRBV4-3
len: 19
CDR3aa: CASSQVVHGSSEGPHEQYF

d_gene: TRBD1
abundance: NA
j_gene: TRBJ2-3
v_gene: TRBV12-3/TRBV12-4
len: 13
CDR3aa: CASLGQGPDTQYF

d_gene: NA
abundance: NA
j_gene: TRBJ1-6
v_gene: TRBV19
len: 15
CDR3aa: CASSLRTDYNSPLHF